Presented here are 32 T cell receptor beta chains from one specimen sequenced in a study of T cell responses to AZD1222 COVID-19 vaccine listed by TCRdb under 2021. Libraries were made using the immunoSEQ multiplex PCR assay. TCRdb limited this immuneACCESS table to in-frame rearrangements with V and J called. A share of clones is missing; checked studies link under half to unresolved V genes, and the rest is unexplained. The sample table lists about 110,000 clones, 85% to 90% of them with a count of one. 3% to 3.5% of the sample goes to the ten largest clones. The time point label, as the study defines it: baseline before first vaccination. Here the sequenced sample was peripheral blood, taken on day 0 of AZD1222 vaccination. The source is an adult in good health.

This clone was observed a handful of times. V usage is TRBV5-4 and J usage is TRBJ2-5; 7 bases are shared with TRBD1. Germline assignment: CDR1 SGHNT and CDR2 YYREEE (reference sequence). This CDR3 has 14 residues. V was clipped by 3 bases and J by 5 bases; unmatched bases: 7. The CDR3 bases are TGTGCCAGCAGCTCCCGACAGGGTTATGAGACCCAGTACTTC. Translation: CASSSRQGYETQYF.

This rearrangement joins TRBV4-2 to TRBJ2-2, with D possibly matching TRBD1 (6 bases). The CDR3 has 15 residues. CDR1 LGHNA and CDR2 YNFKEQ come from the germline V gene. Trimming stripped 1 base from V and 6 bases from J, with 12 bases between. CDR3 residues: CASSQVQGISGELFF. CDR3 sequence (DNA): TGTGCCAGCAGCCAAGTACAGGGTATCTCCGGGGAGCTGTTTTTT.

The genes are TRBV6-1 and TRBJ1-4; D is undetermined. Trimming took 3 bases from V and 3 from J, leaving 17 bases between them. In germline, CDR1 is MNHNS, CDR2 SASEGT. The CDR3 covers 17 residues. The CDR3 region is CASSDVATLAANEKLFF. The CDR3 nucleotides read TGTGCCAGCAGTGACGTGGCCACCCTGGCGGCTAATGAAAAACTGTTTTTT.

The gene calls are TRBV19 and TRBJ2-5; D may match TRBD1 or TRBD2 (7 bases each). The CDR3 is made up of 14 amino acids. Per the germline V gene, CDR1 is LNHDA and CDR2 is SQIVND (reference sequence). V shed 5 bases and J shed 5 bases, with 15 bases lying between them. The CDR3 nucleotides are TGTGCCAGTAGTCTCAGGGGGGGCCGCGAGACCCAGTACTTC. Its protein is CASSLRGGRETQYF.

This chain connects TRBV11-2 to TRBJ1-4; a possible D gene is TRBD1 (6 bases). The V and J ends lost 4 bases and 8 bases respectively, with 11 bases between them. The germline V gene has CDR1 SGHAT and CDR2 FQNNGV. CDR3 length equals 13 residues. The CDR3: CASSYPTGEKLFF. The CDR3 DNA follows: TGTGCCAGCAGCTATCCTACAGGGGAAAAACTGTTTTTT.

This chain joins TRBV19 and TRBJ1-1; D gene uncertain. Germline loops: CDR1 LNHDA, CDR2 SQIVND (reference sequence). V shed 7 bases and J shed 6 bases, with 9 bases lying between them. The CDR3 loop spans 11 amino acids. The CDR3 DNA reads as TGTGCCAGTATGCGAGGCTCTGAAGCTTTCTTT. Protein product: CASMRGSEAFF.

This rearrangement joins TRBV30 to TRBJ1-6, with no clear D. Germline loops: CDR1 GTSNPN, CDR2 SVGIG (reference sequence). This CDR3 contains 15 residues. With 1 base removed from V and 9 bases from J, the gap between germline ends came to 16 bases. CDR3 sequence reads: CAWSESRLLSSPLHF. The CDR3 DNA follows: TGTGCCTGGAGTGAGTCGCGGCTCTTATCTTCACCCCTCCACTTT.

CDR3: CASSGEISVGGTDTQYF. Written as DNA, the CDR3 is TGTGCCAGCAGCGGTGAAATATCGGTGGGGGGCACAGATACGCAGTATTTT. The chain is built from TRBV9 and TRBJ2-3; D is possibly TRBD1 or TRBD2 (5 bases each). The V end was cut by 3 bases, the J end by 1 base, with 18 bases between. The CDR3 is 17 amino acids. Germline V gives CDR1 SGDLS, CDR2 YYNGEE.

The CDR3 nucleotides read TGTGCCAGCAGCTTACGGGACGCCACTGAAGCTTTCTTT. It encodes CASSLRDATEAFF. This chain joins TRBV7-3 and TRBJ1-1; a weak D match, TRBD1 (5 bases). This CDR3 is 13 amino acids long. CDR1 SGHTA and CDR2 FQGTGA come from the germline V gene. V shed 2 bases and J shed 4 bases, with 8 bases lying between them.

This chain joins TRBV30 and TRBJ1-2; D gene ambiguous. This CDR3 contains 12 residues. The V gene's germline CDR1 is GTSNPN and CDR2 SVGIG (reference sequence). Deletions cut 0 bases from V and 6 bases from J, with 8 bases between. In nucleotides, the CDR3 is TGTGCCTGGAGTGTGGGGTATGATGGCTACACCTTC. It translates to CAWSVGYDGYTF.

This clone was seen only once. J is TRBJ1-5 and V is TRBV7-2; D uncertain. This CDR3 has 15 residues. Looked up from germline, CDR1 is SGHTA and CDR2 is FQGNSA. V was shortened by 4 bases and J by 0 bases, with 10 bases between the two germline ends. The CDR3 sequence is CASSSGGFSNQPQHF. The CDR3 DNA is TGTGCCAGCAGCTCAGGCGGATTTAGCAATCAGCCCCAGCATTTT.

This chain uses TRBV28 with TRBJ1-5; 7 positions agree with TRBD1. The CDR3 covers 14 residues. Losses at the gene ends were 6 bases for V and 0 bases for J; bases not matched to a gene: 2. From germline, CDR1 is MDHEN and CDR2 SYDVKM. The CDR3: CASSRGISNQPQHF. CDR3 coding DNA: TGTGCCAGCAGCAGGGGGATTAGCAATCAGCCCCAGCATTTT.

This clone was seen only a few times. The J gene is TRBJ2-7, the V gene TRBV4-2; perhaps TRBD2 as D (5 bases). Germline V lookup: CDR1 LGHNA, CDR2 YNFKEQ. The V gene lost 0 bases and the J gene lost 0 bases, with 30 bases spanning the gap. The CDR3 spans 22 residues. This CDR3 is CASSQDSHYLMGFRGSSYEQYF. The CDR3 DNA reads TGTGCCAGCAGCCAAGATTCGCACTACTTAATGGGTTTTAGAGGGAGCTCCTACGAGCAGTACTTC.

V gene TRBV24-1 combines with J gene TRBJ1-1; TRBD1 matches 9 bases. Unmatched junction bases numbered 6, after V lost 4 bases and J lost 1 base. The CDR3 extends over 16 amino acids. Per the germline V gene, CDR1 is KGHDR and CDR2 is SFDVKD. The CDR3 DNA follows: TGTGCCACCAGTGACTCGGGACAGGGAAAGAACACTGAAGCTTTCTTT. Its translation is CATSDSGQGKNTEAFF.

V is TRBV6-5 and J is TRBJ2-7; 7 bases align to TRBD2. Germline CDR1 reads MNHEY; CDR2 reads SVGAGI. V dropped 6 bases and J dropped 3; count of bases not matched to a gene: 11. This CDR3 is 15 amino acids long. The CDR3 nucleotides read TGTGCCAGCAGCCCACGCGGGGGAGTAGGCTACGAGCAGTACTTC. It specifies CASSPRGGVGYEQYF.

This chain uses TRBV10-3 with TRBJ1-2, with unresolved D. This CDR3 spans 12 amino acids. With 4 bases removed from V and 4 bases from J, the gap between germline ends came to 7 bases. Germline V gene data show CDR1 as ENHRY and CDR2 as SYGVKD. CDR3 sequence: CAISGALYGYTF. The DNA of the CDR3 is TGTGCCATCAGTGGGGCTCTCTATGGCTACACCTTC.

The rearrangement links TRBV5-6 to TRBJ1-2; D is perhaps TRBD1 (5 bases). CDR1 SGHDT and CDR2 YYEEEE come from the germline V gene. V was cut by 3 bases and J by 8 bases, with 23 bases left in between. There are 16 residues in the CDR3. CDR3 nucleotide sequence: TGTGCCAGCAGCTGGGGGTCCCGGGACTGGGACGAGGGCTACACCTTC. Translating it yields CASSWGSRDWDEGYTF.

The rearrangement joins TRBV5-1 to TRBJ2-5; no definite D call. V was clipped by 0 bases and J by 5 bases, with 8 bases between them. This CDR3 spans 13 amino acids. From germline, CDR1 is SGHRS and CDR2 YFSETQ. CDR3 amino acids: CASSLAGKETQYF. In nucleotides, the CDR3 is TGCGCCAGCAGCTTGGCCGGCAAGGAGACCCAGTACTTC.

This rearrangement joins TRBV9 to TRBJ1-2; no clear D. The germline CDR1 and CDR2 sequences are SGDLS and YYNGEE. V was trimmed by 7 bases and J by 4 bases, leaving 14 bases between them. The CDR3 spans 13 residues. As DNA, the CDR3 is TGTGCCAGCGACACTGGCAGGTCCTATGGCTACACCTTC. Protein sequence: CASDTGRSYGYTF.

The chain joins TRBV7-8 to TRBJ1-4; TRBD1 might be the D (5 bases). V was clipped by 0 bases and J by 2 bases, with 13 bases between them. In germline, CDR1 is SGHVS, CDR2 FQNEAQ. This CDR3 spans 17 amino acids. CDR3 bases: TGTGCCAGCAGCTTAGCGAGGTATCCAGGGACTAATGAAAAACTGTTTTTT. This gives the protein CASSLARYPGTNEKLFF. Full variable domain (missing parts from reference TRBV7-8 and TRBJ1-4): GAGVSQSPRYKVAKRGQDVALRCDPISGHVSLFWYQQALGQGPEFLTYFQNEAQLDKSGLPSDRFFAERPEGSVSTLKIQRTQQEDSAVYLCASSLARYPGTNEKLFFGSGTQLSVL.

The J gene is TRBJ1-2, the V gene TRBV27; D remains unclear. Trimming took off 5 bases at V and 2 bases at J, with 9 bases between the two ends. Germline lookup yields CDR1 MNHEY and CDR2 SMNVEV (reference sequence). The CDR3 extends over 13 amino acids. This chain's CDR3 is CASSPTGNYGYTF. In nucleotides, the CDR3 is TGTGCCAGCAGTCCTACGGGAAACTATGGCTACACCTTC.

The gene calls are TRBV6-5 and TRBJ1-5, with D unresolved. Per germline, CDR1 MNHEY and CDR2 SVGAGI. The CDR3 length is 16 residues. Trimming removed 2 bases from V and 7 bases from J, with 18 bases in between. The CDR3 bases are TGTGCCAGCAGTTACCTGGAGCCCGGAGCCGGCCAGCCCCAGCATTTT. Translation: CASSYLEPGAGQPQHF.

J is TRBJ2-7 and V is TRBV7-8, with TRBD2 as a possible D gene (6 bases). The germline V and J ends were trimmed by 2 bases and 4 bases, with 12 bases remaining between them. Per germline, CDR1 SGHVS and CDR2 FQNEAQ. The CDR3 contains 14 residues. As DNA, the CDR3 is TGTGCCAGCAGCTTACGACTAGTGAGGTACGAGCAGTACTTC. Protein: CASSLRLVRYEQYF.

CDR3 DNA sequence: TGCGCCAGCAGCTGGGGGACAGGTCGGGAAACTGAAGCTTTCTTT. Residues: CASSWGTGRETEAFF. The rearrangement joins TRBV5-1 to TRBJ1-1; 8 nucleotides line up with TRBD1. Germline V CDR1 and CDR2: SGHRS, YFSETQ. There are 15 residues in the CDR3. The J segment lost 5 bases and the V segment lost 3 bases, leaving 9 bases of the junction unmatched. The full variable domain, rest sourced from reference TRBV5-1 and TRBJ1-1, is KAGVTQTPRYLIKTRGQQVTLSCSPISGHRSVSWYQQTPGQGLQFLFEYFSETQRNKGNFPGRFSGRQFSNSRSEMNVSTLELGDSALYLCASSWGTGRETEAFFGQGTRLTVV.

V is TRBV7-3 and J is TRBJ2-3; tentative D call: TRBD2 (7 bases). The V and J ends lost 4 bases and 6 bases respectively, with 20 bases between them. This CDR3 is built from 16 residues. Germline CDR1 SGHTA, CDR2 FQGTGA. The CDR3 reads CASSSFGGASGDTQYF. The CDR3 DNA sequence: TGTGCCAGCAGCTCCTTTGGGGGGGCTAGCGGCGATACGCAGTATTTT. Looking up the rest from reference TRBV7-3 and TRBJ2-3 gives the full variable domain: GAGVSQTPSNKVTEKGKYVELRCDPISGHTALYWYRQSLGQGPEFLIYFQGTGAADDSGLPNDRFFAVRPEGSVSTLKIQRTERGDSAVYLCASSSFGGASGDTQYFGPGTRLTVL.

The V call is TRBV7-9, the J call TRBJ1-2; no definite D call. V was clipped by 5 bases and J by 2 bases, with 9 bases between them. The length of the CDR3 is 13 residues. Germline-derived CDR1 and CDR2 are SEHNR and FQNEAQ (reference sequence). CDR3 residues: CASSTERNYGYTF. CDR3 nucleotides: TGTGCCAGCAGCACCGAGCGGAACTATGGCTACACCTTC.

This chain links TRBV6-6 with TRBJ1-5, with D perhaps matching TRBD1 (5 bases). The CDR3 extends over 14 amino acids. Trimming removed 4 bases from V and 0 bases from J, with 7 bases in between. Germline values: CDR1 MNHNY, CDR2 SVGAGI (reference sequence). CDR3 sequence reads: CASSSGLSNQPQHF. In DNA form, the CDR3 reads TGTGCCAGCAGTTCGGGACTTAGCAATCAGCCCCAGCATTTT.

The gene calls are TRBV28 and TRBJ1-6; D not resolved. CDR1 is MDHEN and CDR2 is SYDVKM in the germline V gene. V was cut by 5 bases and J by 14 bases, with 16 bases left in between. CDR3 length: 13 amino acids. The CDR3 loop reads CASSRISFPALHF. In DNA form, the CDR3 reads TGTGCCAGCAGTCGCATATCCTTCCCGGCCCTCCACTTT.

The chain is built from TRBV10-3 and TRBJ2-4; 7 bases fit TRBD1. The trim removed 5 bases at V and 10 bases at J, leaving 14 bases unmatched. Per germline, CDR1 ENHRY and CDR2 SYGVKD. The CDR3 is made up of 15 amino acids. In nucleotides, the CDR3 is TGTGCCATCAGTAGTACCGGGACAGCCAACCATATTCAGTACTTC. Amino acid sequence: CAISSTGTANHIQYF.

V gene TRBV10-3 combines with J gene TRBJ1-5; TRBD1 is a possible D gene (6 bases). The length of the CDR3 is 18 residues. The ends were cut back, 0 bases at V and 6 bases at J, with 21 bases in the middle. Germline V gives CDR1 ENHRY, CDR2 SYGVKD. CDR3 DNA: TGTGCCATCAGTGAGTCGGGGCAGGGAACAGGGCCGGGTCAGCCCCAGCATTTT. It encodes CAISESGQGTGPGQPQHF.

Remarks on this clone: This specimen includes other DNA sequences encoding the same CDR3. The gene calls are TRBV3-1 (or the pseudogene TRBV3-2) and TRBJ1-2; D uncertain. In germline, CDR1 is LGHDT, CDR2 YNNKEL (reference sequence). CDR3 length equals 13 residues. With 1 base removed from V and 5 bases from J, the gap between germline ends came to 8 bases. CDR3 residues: CASSQGTAYGYTF. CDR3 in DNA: TGTGCCAGCAGCCAAGGTACAGCTTATGGCTACACCTTC.

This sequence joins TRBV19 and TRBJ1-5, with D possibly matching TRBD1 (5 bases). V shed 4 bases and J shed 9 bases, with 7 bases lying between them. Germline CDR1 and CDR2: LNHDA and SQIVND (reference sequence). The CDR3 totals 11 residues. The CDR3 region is CASSTQGPQHF. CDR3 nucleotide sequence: TGTGCCAGTAGTACCCAGGGGCCCCAGCATTTT.